This TCR beta chain was documented in a study of T cells in Graves' hyperthyroidism and ophthalmopathy. The CDR3 length is 13 residues. V shed 6 bases, J shed 2 bases, and the junction held 4 bases outside the gene matches. Per the germline V gene, CDR1 is ENHRY and CDR2 is SYGVKD. Points from the study as a whole: A median roughly 6.6 months before onset, the model predicted ophthalmopathy.

TCR beta CDR3 regions were amplified from RNA transcripts. A set of HTBI primers served as the primers for a first-round RT-PCR of the TCR CDR3. TCRdb recomputed calls from the multiplex PCR reads with MiXCR, one row per CDR3 protein. The table lists about 510,000 distinct CDR3 sequences, 46% of them singletons. Concerning this clonotype itself: Antigen: not known.

Reasons for excluding patients were uncontrolled infection, other autoimmune disease, pregnancy or lactation. The receptor's source is an adult woman with Graves' disease, either hyperthyroidism or ophthalmopathy (not recorded which). Sequencing was carried out using peripheral blood or thyroid tissue (not recorded which). The chain is built from TRBV10-3 and TRBJ2-7; TRBD1 matches at 7 bases. CDR3: CAIRPRGTYEQYF. The DNA of the CDR3 is TGTGCCATCAGGCCCAGGGGGACCTACGAGCAGTACTTC.